The clone carrying this T cell receptor beta chain has a count of ten or more. TCRdb processed the 5' RACE reads anew with MiXCR; each CDR3 protein has one entry. Of about 270,000 distinct CDR3 sequences listed, around 17% are singletons. Germline trimming cut 2 bases from V and 0 bases from J; bases unmatched to any gene: 4. The length of the CDR3 is 18 residues. This entry comes from a study of T-cell memory formation after mild COVID-19. The chain is built from TRBV12-3 or TRBV12-4 and TRBJ2-6; 10 bases map to TRBD1. This TCR derives from a man between 18 and 35 years old who had mild COVID-19 (a few samples of this study predate the infection). Cell type and time point are not known. Sequencing input: PBMCs or a T cell subset sorted from them (not recorded which). The CDR3: CASSLTGTGASGANVLTF. CDR3 in DNA: TGTGCCAGCAGTTTAACCGGGACAGGGGCCTCTGGGGCCAACGTCCTGACTTTC.